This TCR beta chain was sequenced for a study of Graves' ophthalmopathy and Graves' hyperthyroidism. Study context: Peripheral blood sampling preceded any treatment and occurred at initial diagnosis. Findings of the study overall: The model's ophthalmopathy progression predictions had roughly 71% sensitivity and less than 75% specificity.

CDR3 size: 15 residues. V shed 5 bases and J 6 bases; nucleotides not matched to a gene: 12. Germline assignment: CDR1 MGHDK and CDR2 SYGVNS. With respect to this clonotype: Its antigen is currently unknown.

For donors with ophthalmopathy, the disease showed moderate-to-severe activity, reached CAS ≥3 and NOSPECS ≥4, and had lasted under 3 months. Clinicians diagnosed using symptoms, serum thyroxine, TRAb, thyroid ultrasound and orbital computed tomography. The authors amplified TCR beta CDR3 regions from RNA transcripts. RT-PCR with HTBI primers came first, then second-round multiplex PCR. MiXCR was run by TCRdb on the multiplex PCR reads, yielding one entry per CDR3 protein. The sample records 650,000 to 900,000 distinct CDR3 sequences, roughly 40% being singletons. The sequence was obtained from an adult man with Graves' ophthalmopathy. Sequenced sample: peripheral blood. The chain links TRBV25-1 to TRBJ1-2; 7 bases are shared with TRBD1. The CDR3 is CASSFSGRTGNGYTF. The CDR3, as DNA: TGTGCCAGCAGTTTTTCGGGTCGGACAGGCAATGGCTACACCTTC.